Listed here are 10 T cell receptor beta chains from one sample, sequenced in a study of blood T cell repertoires in COVID-19. The assay was immunoSEQ multiplex PCR, and TCRdb's table has in-frame clones only and misses some. The table lists about half a million clones, 89% of them singletons. The sequenced sample was peripheral blood. These TCRs come from a man aged 18-30 years with COVID-19, enrolled during active disease.

The chain is built from TRBV2 and TRBJ1-1; D perhaps matches TRBD1 (5 bases). The germline V gene encodes CDR1 SNHLY and CDR2 FYNNEI. This CDR3 has 13 amino acids. V was trimmed by 7 bases and J by 1 base, leaving 10 bases between them. DNA for the CDR3: TGTGCCAGCATCAGGGCGCCGAACACTGAAGCTTTCTTT. This encodes CASIRAPNTEAFF.

The chain couples TRBV5-6 to TRBJ1-1; TRBD1 agrees at 8 bases. With V trimmed by 2 bases and J by 4 bases, 7 bases remained unmatched. CDR3 length: 15 residues. Germline V gives CDR1 SGHDT, CDR2 YYEEEE. CDR3 in DNA: TGTGCCAGCAGCTTAACAACAGGGGGGGCCACTGAAGCTTTCTTT. Amino acid sequence: CASSLTTGGATEAFF.

The V and J genes are TRBV25-1 and TRBJ1-5; a possible D gene is TRBD1 (5 bases). V dropped 8 bases and J dropped 9 bases, with 17 bases sitting between them. The CDR3 consists of 13 residues. Per the germline V gene, CDR1 is MGHDK and CDR2 is SYGVNS. DNA of the CDR3: TGTGCCAGCGGACACAATCTACGGCTGCCCCAGCATTTT. This encodes CASGHNLRLPQHF. Using reference TRBV25-1 and TRBJ1-5 for the parts outside the CDR3, the full variable domain is EADIYQTPRYLVIGTGKKITLECSQTMGHDKMYWYQQDPGMELHLIHYSYGVNSTEKGDLSSESTVSRIRTEHFPLTLESARPSHTSQYLCASGHNLRLPQHFGDGTRLSIL.

The rearrangement links TRBV27 to TRBJ2-6; 7 nucleotides align to TRBD1. The V segment lost 5 bases and the J segment 0 bases; nucleotides outside the gene matches: 7. Germline V CDR1 and CDR2: MNHEY, SMNVEV (reference sequence). CDR3 size: 17 residues. The CDR3 loop reads CASSLGQDNSGANVLTF. For the CDR3, the DNA is TGTGCCAGCAGTCTTGGACAGGACAACTCTGGGGCCAACGTCCTGACTTTC.

The chain employs TRBV28 and TRBJ1-1, with 9 bases aligning to TRBD1. The CDR3 runs to 16 residues. The V and J ends lost 3 bases and 5 bases, in that order; junction bases with no gene match: 10. The germline CDR1 and CDR2 sequences are MDHEN and SYDVKM. The CDR3 protein is CASSLADRGPGTEAFF. Here the CDR3 DNA reads TGTGCCAGCAGTTTGGCGGACAGGGGCCCCGGAACTGAAGCTTTCTTT. Drawing the rest from reference TRBV28 and TRBJ1-1, the complete variable domain is DVKVTQSSRYLVKRTGEKVFLECVQDMDHENMFWYRQDPGLGLRLIYFSYDVKMKEKGDIPEGYSVSREKKERFSLILESASTNQTSMYLCASSLADRGPGTEAFFGQGTRLTVV.

The rearrangement uses TRBV25-1 and TRBJ2-7; a weak D match, TRBD1 (5 bases). CDR1 MGHDK and CDR2 SYGVNS come from the germline V gene. The CDR3 covers 13 residues. The V end was cut by 1 base, the J end by 3 bases, with 7 bases between. CDR3 sequence: CASSELDSYEQYF. CDR3 DNA: TGTGCCAGCAGTGAATTAGACAGCTACGAGCAGTACTTC.

V is TRBV24-1 and J is TRBJ2-4; D call uncertain. The V gene's germline CDR1 is KGHDR and CDR2 SFDVKD. The CDR3 contains 14 residues. Trimming removed 5 bases at V and 1 base at J, with 8 bases between. CDR3 in DNA: TGTGCCACCAGTGGAGGCCCGGCCAAAAACATTCAGTACTTC. Amino acids: CATSGGPAKNIQYF.

This clone was seen a handful of times. The gene calls are TRBV7-9 and TRBJ2-5; D might be TRBD1 (5 bases). The CDR3 spans 14 residues. Per the germline V gene, CDR1 is SEHNR and CDR2 is FQNEAQ (reference sequence). Trimming stripped 5 bases from V and 5 bases from J, with 15 bases between. CDR3: CASSPLGVRETQYF. CDR3 sequence (DNA): TGTGCCAGCAGCCCCCTAGGGGTTCGGGAGACCCAGTACTTC.

The chain is built from TRBV4-1 and TRBJ2-4, with TRBD2 identical over 10 bases. Germline lookup yields CDR1 MGHRA and CDR2 YSYEKL. The CDR3 extends over 14 amino acids. J was trimmed by 13 bases and V by 0 bases; bases with no gene match: 6. The CDR3 DNA reads TGCGCCAGCAGCCAAGATCCCGGACTAGCGGTCCAGTACTTC. It encodes CASSQDPGLAVQYF.

This clone was picked up a small number of times. V gene TRBV20-1 combines with J gene TRBJ2-1; TRBD2 matches 7 bases. The V gene's germline CDR1 is DFQATT and CDR2 SNEGSKA (reference sequence). This CDR3 has 10 amino acids. The CDR3 here is CSAQRGEQFF. CDR3 DNA sequence: TGCAGCGCCCAGCGGGGCGAGCAGTTCTTC.